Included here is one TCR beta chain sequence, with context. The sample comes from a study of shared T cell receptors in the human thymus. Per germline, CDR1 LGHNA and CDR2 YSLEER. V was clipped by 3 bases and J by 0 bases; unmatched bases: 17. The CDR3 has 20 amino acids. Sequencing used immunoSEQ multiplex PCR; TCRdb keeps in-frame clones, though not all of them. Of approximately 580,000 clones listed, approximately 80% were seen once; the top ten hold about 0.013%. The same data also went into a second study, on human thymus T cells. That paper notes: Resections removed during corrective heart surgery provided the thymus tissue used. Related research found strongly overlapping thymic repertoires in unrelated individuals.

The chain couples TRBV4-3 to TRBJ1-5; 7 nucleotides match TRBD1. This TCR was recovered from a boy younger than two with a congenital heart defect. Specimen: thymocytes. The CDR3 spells CASSQEATGQPIYSNQPQHF. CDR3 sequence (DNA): TGCGCCAGCAGCCAGGAGGCGACGGGACAGCCGATATATAGCAATCAGCCCCAGCATTTT.